Described below is a single TCR beta chain sequence and its context. Its antigen is currently unknown. Profiled with immunoSEQ multiplex PCR; TCRdb holds only in-frame clones, not every one. The sample records around 83,000 clones, about 91% being singletons. This sample stems from a study of OX40 agonist ivuxolimab in advanced cancers. Study-wide results and caveats: At 0.1 to 3.0 mg/kg, clonal expansion of CD4+ and CD8+ blood T cells had occurred by week 6.

V lost 5 bases and J lost 0, with 11 bases in between. From germline, CDR1 is MDHEN and CDR2 SYDVKM. The CDR3 contains 14 residues. This sample comprised CD4+ or CD8+ T cells sorted from blood, obtained in a trial of the OX40 agonist ivuxolimab. The source of this sequence is an adult with an advanced solid tumor such as melanoma, head and neck, liver or kidney cancer. This chain links TRBV28 with TRBJ2-7, with D maybe TRBD2 (6 bases). The chain's CDR3 is CASSRGSSSYEQYF. For the CDR3, the DNA is TGTGCCAGCAGTCGGGGGTCGAGCTCCTACGAGCAGTACTTC.